This TCR beta chain was captured by sequencing in a study of CD8 T cells in Susac syndrome. Study information: There were Susac syndrome patients who were therapy-naive at blood draw, others on corticosteroids, and others on intravenous immunoglobulin alone.

The RNA, about 0.45 to 1 ug, was put through reverse transcription using random hexamers. MiXCR was run by TCRdb on the immunoSEQ multiplex PCR reads, yielding one entry per CDR3 protein. The repertoire consists of approximately 180,000 distinct CDR3 sequences, with 85% to 95% occurring once and the leading ten covering approximately 0.099%. Germline values: CDR1 SGHRS, CDR2 YFSETQ. V was clipped by 0 bases and J by 4 bases, with 7 bases between them. CDR3 length: 13 residues. TCR beta sequences were obtained from blood CD8+ and CD4+ T cells. Diagnostic criteria for definite or probable disease, in their recently defined form, were met by the patients with Susac syndrome.

This sequence was found in a human donor with Susac syndrome. What was sequenced was CD4+ T cells from PBMCs. The chain recombines TRBV5-1 with TRBJ2-5, with D unclear. The CDR3 DNA is TGCGCCAGCAGCTTGGAAGACGTAGAGACCCAGTACTTC. It specifies CASSLEDVETQYF.